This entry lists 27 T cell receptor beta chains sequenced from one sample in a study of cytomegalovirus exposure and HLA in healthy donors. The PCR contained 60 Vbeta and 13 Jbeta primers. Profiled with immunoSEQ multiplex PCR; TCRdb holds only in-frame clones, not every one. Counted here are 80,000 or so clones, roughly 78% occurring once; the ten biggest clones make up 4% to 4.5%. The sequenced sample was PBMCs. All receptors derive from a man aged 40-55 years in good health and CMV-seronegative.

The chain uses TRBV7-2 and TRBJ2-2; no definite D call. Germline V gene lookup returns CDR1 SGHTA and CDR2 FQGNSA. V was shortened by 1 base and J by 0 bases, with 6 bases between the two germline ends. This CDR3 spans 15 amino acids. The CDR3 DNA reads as TGTGCCAGCAGCTTAGGGCACACGAACACCGGGGAGCTGTTTTTT. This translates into CASSLGHTNTGELFF.

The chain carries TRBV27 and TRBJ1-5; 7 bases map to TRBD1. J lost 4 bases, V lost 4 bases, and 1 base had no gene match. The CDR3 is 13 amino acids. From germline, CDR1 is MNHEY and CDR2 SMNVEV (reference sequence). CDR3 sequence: CASSWTGNQPQHF. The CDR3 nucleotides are TGTGCCAGCAGTTGGACAGGTAATCAGCCCCAGCATTTT.

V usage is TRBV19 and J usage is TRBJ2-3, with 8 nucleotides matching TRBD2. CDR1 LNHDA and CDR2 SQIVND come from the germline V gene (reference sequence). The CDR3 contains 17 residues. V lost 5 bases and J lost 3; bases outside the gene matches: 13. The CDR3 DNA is TGTGCCAGTAGTTGGGAAAAAGGACTAGCAAGAACAGATACGCAGTATTTT. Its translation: CASSWEKGLARTDTQYF.

CDR3 amino acids: CASSQDQRGGDQPQHF. The CDR3, as DNA: TGTGCCAGCAGCCAAGATCAGCGAGGGGGCGATCAGCCCCAGCATTTT. This chain links TRBV4-2 with TRBJ1-5, with TRBD1 identical over 7 bases. Germline loops: CDR1 LGHNA, CDR2 YNFKEQ. V shed 0 bases, J shed 5 bases, and the junction held 7 bases outside the gene matches. The CDR3 consists of 16 residues.

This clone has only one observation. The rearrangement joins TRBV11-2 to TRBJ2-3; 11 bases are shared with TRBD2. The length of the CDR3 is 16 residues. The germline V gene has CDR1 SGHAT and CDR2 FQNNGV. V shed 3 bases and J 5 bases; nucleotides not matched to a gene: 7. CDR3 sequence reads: CASSFQTSGNIDTQYF. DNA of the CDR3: TGTGCCAGCAGCTTTCAGACTAGCGGGAATATAGATACGCAGTATTTT.

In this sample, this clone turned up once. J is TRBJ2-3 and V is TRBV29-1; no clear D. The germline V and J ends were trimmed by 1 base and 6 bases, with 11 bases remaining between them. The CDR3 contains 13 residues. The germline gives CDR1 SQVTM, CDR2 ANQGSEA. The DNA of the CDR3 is TGCAGCGTTGAAGGACCCTACGGGGATACGCAGTATTTT. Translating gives CSVEGPYGDTQYF.

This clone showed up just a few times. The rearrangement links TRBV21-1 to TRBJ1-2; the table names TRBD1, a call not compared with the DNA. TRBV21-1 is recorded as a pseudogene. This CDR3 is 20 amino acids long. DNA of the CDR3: TGTGCCAGCAGCAAAATACTTCGGGACAGTAGCCCGAGGGCCGGCTATGGCTACACCTTC. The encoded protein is CASSKILRDSSPRAGYGYTF.

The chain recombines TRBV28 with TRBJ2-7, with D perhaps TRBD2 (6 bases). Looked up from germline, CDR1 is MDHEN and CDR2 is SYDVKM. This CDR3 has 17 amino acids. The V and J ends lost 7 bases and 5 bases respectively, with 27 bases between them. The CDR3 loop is CASTLGVGFREVHEQYF. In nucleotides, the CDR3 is TGTGCCAGCACCCTGGGGGTAGGTTTCAGGGAGGTCCACGAGCAGTACTTC.

The CDR3 nucleotides are TGTGCCAGTAGTAGGAGGACTAGCGGGACCGCGAACACCGGGGAGCTGTTTTTT. This gives the protein CASSRRTSGTANTGELFF. V gene TRBV19 combines with J gene TRBJ2-2, with 12 nucleotides matching TRBD2. After removal of 4 bases from V and 0 bases from J, the junction contained 6 bases not matched to a gene. The germline CDR1 and CDR2 sequences are LNHDA and SQIVND (reference sequence). This CDR3 is 18 amino acids long.

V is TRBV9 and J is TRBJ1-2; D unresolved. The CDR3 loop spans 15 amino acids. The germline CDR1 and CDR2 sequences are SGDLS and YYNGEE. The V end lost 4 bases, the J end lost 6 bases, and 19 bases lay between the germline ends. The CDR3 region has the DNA TGTGCCAGCAGCTCCCCCGCGGGTTTAAAAGATGGCTACACCTTC. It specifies CASSSPAGLKDGYTF.

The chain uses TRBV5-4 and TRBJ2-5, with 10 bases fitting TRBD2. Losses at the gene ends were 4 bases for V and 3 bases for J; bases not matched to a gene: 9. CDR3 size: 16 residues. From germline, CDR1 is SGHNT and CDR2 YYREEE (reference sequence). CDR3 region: CASSPYRAGGKETQYF. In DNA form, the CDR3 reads TGTGCCAGCAGCCCGTACCGAGCGGGAGGGAAAGAGACCCAGTACTTC.

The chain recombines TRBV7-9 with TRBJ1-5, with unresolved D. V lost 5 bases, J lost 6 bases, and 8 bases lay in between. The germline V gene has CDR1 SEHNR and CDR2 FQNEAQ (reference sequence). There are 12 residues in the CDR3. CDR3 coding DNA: TGTGCCAGCAGCCGTGGCGGTCAGCCCCAGCATTTT. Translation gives CASSRGGQPQHF.

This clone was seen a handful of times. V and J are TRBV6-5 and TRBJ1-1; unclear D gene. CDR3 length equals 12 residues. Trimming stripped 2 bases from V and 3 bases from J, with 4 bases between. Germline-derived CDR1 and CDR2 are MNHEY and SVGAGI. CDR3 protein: CASSYGDTEAFF. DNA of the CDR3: TGTGCCAGCAGTTACGGAGACACTGAAGCTTTCTTT.

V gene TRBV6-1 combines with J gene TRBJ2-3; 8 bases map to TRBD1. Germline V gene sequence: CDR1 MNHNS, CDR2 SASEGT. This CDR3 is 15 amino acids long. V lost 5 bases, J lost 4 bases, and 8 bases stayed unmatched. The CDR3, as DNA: TGTGCCAGCAGTATAGGACAGGGTAGAGCAGATACGCAGTATTTT. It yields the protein CASSIGQGRADTQYF.

The CDR3 reads CASSFGGLAGAQETQYF. DNA of the CDR3: TGTGCCAGCAGCTTTGGTGGGCTAGCGGGGGCTCAAGAGACCCAGTACTTC. The rearrangement links TRBV7-6 to TRBJ2-5, with 10 bases fitting TRBD2. CDR1 and CDR2 (germline): SGHVS, FNYEAQ. After removal of 3 bases from V and 2 bases from J, the junction contained 9 bases not matched to a gene. The CDR3 covers 17 residues.

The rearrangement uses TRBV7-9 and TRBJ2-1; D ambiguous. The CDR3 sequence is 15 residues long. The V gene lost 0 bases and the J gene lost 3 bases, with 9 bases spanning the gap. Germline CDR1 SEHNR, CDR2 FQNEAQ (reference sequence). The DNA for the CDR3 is TGTGCCAGCAGCTTAGCCGCTGCAGGCTACAATGAGCAGTTCTTC. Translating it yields CASSLAAAGYNEQFF. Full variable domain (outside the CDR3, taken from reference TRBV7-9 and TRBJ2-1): DTGVSQNPRHKITKRGQNVTFRCDPISEHNRLYWYRQTLGQGPEFLTYFQNEAQLEKSRLLSDRFSAERPKGSFSTLEIQRTEQGDSAMYLCASSLAAAGYNEQFFGPGTRLTVL.

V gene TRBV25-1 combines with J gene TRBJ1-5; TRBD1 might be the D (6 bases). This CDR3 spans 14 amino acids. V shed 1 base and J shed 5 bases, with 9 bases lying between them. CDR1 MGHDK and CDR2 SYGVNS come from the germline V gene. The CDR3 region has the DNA TGTGCCAGCAGTGAATGGGGGGGCTATCAGCCCCAGCATTTT. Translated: CASSEWGGYQPQHF.

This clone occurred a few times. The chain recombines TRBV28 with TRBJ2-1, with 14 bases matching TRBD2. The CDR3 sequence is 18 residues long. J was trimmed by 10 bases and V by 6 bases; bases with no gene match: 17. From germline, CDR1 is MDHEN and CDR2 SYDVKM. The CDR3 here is CASSKGTSGRASNGEQFF. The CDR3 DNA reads TGTGCCAGCAGCAAAGGGACTAGCGGGAGAGCCTCTAATGGGGAGCAGTTCTTC.

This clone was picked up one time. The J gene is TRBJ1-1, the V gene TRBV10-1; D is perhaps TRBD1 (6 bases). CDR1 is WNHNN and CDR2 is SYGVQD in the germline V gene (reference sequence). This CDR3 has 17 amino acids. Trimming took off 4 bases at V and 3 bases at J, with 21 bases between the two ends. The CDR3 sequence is CASSVSGTGKGYTEAFF. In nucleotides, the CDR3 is TGCGCCAGCAGTGTAAGTGGCACAGGGAAGGGGTACACTGAAGCTTTCTTT.

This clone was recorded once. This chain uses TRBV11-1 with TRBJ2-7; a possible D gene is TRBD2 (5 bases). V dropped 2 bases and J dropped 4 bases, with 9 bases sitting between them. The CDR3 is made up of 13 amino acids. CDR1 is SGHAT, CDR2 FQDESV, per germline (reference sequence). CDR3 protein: CASSLYRDYEQYF. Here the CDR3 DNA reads TGTGCCAGCAGCTTATACCGGGATTACGAGCAGTACTTC.

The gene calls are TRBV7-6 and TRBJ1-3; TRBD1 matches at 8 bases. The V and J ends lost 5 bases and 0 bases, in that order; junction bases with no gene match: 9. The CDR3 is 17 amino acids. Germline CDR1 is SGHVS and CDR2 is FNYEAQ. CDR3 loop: CASSPRGQGNSGNTIYF. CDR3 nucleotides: TGTGCCAGCAGCCCCCGAGGACAGGGAAACTCTGGAAACACCATATATTTT. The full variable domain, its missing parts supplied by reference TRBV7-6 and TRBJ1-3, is GAGVSQSPRYKVTKRGQDVALRCDPISGHVSLYWYRQALGQGPEFLTYFNYEAQQDKSGLPNDRFSAERPEGSISTLTIQRTEQRDSAMYRCASSPRGQGNSGNTIYFGEGSWLTVV.

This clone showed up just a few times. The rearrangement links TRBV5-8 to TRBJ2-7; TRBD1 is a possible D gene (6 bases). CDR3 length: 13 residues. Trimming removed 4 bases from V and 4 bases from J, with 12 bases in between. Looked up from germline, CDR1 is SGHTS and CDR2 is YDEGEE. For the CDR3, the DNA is TGTGCCAGCAGCCGAAAAACAGGGTACGAGCAGTACTTC. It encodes CASSRKTGYEQYF.

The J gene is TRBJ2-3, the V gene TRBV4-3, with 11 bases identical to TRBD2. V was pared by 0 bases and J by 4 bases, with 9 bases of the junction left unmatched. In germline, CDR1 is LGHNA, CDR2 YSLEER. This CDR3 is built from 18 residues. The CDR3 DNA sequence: TGCGCCAGCAGCCAAGATCGGCCTAGCGGGAGGAATTCAGATACGCAGTATTTT. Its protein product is CASSQDRPSGRNSDTQYF.

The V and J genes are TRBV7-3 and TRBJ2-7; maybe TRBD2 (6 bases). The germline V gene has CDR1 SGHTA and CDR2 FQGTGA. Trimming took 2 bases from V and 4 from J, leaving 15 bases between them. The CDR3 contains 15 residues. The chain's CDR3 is CASSLRGEEGYEQYF. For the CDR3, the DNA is TGTGCCAGCAGCTTACGGGGAGAGGAGGGTTACGAGCAGTACTTC.

CDR3 residues: CASSAQGRPSTQAFF. The CDR3 nucleotides read TGTGCCAGCAGTGCACAGGGGCGACCCTCGACTCAAGCTTTCTTT. V and J are TRBV2 and TRBJ1-1; TRBD1 aligns across 7 bases. The V segment lost 4 bases and the J segment 9 bases; nucleotides outside the gene matches: 14. The germline V gene encodes CDR1 SNHLY and CDR2 FYNNEI. The CDR3 runs to 15 residues. The full variable domain, completed using reference TRBV2 and TRBJ1-1, is EPEVTQTPSHQVTQMGQEVILRCVPISNHLYFYWYRQILGQKVEFLVSFYNNEISEKSEIFDDQFSVERPDGSNFTLKIRSTKLEDSAMYFCASSAQGRPSTQAFFGQGTRLTVV.

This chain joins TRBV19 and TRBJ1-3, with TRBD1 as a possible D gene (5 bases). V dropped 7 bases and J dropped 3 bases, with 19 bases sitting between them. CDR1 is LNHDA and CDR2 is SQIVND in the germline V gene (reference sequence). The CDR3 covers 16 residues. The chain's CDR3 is CASTATDRFFGNTIYF. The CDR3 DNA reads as TGTGCCAGTACCGCGACAGACAGATTTTTTGGAAACACCATATATTTT.

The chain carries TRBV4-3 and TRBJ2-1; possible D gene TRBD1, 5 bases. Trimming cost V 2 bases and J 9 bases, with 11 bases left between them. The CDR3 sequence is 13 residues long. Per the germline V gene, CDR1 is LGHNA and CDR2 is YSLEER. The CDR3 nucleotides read TGCGCCAGCAGCCAAATTCAGGGCAGTGAGCAGTTCTTC. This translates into CASSQIQGSEQFF.